A single TCR beta chain is shown here with its context. The target antigen is unknown. TCRdb re-called the 5' RACE reads and gives one entry per CDR3 protein, without DNA. The listing contains 400,000 to 500,000 distinct CDR3 sequences. These data belong to a study of T cells expressing NK-cell markers. Overall study results and limits: Clarity on HCMV specificity was lacking for the expanded NKG2C+ T cell clones.

The CDR3 covers 17 residues. Germline V gene lookup returns CDR1 SGHRS and CDR2 YFSETQ. Sample: blood T cells: a sorted CD56 or NKG2C T cell subset, CD4+ or CD8+ T cells, or bulk PBMC T cells (not recorded which). The rearrangement links TRBV5-1 to TRBJ2-1; TCRdb's D gene call, TRBD2, goes unchecked for lack of DNA. This sequence was found in a woman aged 18 to 75 in good health. CDR3 amino acids: CASSLATSGPSYNEQFF.